These 25 T cell receptor beta chains came from one sample sequenced in a study of T cell repertoires in cytomegalovirus infection. In TCRdb, the reads were re-called with MiXCR into one record per CDR3 protein. The sample includes roughly 200,000 distinct CDR3 sequences, approximately 18% of them seen just once. Material for sequencing was CD8+ T cells from PBMCs. These receptors originate from a human donor in good health (CMV status not recorded). Some clones in this sample may be carry-over from other donors' samples.

The rearrangement joins TRBV12-3 or TRBV12-4 to TRBJ1-2, with 7 bases aligning to TRBD1. The CDR3 runs 16 residues. The V and J ends lost 5 bases and 1 base, in that order; junction bases with no gene match: 10. CDR3 region: CASSLTGTDFNYGYTF. CDR3 nucleotide sequence: TGTGCCAGCAGTCTTACCGGGACAGATTTTAACTATGGCTACACCTTC.

This rearrangement joins TRBV7-6 to TRBJ2-4, with D hard to call. The CDR3 is made up of 12 amino acids. V was trimmed by 3 bases and J by 9 bases, leaving 9 bases between them. Germline V gives CDR1 SGHVS, CDR2 FNYEAQ. CDR3 in amino acids: CASSLDHLIQYF. The DNA of the CDR3 is TGTGCCAGCAGCTTGGACCATCTCATTCAGTACTTC.

V usage is TRBV6-2 or TRBV6-3 and J usage is TRBJ2-3, with TRBD2 matching 11 bases. This CDR3 region has 15 residues. Trimming took 5 bases from V and 2 from J; bases not matched to a gene: 3. From germline, CDR1 is MNHEY and CDR2 SVGEGT. The CDR3 DNA sequence: TGTGCCAGCAGTCCACTAGCGGGGGTCACAGATACGCAGTATTTT. It yields the protein CASSPLAGVTDTQYF.

The V gene is TRBV12-3 or TRBV12-4, the J gene TRBJ2-5; a weak D match, TRBD1 (8 bases). This CDR3 contains 16 residues. The germline V and J ends were trimmed by 8 bases and 2 bases, with 21 bases remaining between them. DNA for the CDR3: TGTGCCAGCTTGGGGGGGACAGGTAACGATCAAGAGACCCAGTACTTC. This translates into CASLGGTGNDQETQYF.

This chain uses TRBV28 with TRBJ1-2; the match to TRBD1 covers 9 bases. From germline, CDR1 is MDHEN and CDR2 SYDVKM. CDR3 length equals 13 residues. The V and J ends lost 7 bases and 6 bases, in that order; junction bases with no gene match: 6. CDR3 nucleotides: TGTGCCAGCACGGAGACAGGGGGGGATGGCTACACCTTC. Its translation is CASTETGGDGYTF.

This clonotype was recorded a few times. The chain links TRBV7-3 to TRBJ2-3; 11 bases align to TRBD1. The trim removed 5 bases at V and 5 bases at J, leaving 6 bases unmatched. The V gene's germline CDR1 is SGHTA and CDR2 FQGTGA. There are 15 residues in the CDR3. The CDR3 loop is CASSPPGTGGDTQYF. Written as DNA, the CDR3 is TGTGCCAGCAGCCCACCCGGGACAGGGGGAGATACGCAGTATTTT. The full variable domain, completed using reference TRBV7-3 and TRBJ2-3, is GAGVSQTPSNKVTEKGKYVELRCDPISGHTALYWYRQSLGQGPEFLIYFQGTGAADDSGLPNDRFFAVRPEGSVSTLKIQRTERGDSAVYLCASSPPGTGGDTQYFGPGTRLTVL.

This clonotype was seen many times. This chain connects TRBV7-8 to TRBJ2-2; D unclear. With 6 bases removed from V and 2 bases from J, the gap between germline ends came to 4 bases. The germline CDR1 and CDR2 sequences are SGHVS and FQNEAQ. The CDR3 sequence is 12 residues long. As DNA, the CDR3 is TGTGCCAGCAGGGTAAACACCGGGGAGCTGTTTTTT. Its translation is CASRVNTGELFF. Filled out from reference TRBV7-8 and TRBJ2-2, the complete variable domain reads GAGVSQSPRYKVAKRGQDVALRCDPISGHVSLFWYQQALGQGPEFLTYFQNEAQLDKSGLPSDRFFAERPEGSVSTLKIQRTQQEDSAVYLCASRVNTGELFFGEGSRLTVL.

This clonotype was counted between two and nine times. This rearrangement joins TRBV12-3 or TRBV12-4 to TRBJ1-1; 7 bases agree with TRBD1. The CDR3 extends over 14 amino acids. V lost 2 bases, J lost 4 bases, and 4 bases stayed unmatched. The CDR3, as DNA: TGTGCCAGCAGTTTACGGACAGGCCGCACTGAAGCTTTCTTT. Protein: CASSLRTGRTEAFF.

The chain links TRBV20-1 to TRBJ2-3; 7 bases line up with TRBD1. The CDR3 is made up of 15 amino acids. Germline V gene lookup returns CDR1 DFQATT and CDR2 SNEGSKA (reference sequence). V lost 6 bases and J lost 2; bases outside the gene matches: 11. CDR3 protein: CSANAGTVSTDTQYF. CDR3 DNA sequence: TGCAGTGCGAATGCCGGGACAGTTTCCACAGATACGCAGTATTTT.

This clonotype was seen only a few times. The gene calls are TRBV6-5 and TRBJ2-5; 9 nucleotides line up with TRBD2. The CDR3 is 15 residues long. Germline trimming cut 5 bases from V and 4 bases from J; bases unmatched to any gene: 8. Germline V lookup: CDR1 MNHEY, CDR2 SVGAGI. The CDR3, as DNA: TGTGCCAGCAGTGCCGAGCGGGGGGTGAGAGAGACCCAGTACTTC. This sequence encodes CASSAERGVRETQYF.

V gene TRBV6-5 combines with J gene TRBJ2-7; TRBD1 agrees at 9 bases. Per germline, CDR1 MNHEY and CDR2 SVGAGI. This CDR3 is 15 amino acids long. V shed 5 bases, J shed 4 bases, and the junction held 9 bases outside the gene matches. The CDR3 DNA is TGTGCCAGCAGTAGATCACAGGGGGCTGGGTACGAGCAGTACTTC. As protein: CASSRSQGAGYEQYF.

In its sample, this clonotype was seen a few times. The chain combines TRBV2 with TRBJ2-1; the match to TRBD1 covers 8 bases. J lost 5 bases, V lost 6 bases, and 0 bases had no gene match. The CDR3 length is 12 residues. Germline V gene sequence: CDR1 SNHLY, CDR2 FYNNEI. This CDR3 reads CASRDRDNEQFF. In nucleotides, the CDR3 is TGTGCCAGCAGGGACAGGGACAATGAGCAGTTCTTC.

V and J are TRBV20-1 and TRBJ1-4, with a tentative D call TRBD1 (5 bases). The CDR3 totals 14 residues. Germline-derived CDR1 and CDR2 are DFQATT and SNEGSKA (reference sequence). V was clipped by 5 bases and J by 8 bases, with 18 bases between them. The CDR3 DNA sequence: TGCAGTGCTGGCCATGGAGGGGAACGAGAAAAACTGTTTTTT. Translated: CSAGHGGEREKLFF.

This clonotype appeared a few times. The V gene is TRBV25-1, the J gene TRBJ1-5, with 9 positions matching TRBD1. Germline assignment: CDR1 MGHDK and CDR2 SYGVNS. The V and J ends lost 6 bases and 6 bases, in that order; junction bases with no gene match: 0. This CDR3 region has 12 residues. CDR3 amino acids: CASRDRGQPQHF. CDR3 bases: TGTGCCAGCAGGGACAGGGGTCAGCCCCAGCATTTT.

The CDR3: CASSTTGTAVKEQFF. The CDR3 bases are TGTGCCAGCTCAACGACCGGGACAGCGGTGAAGGAGCAGTTCTTC. V gene TRBV18 combines with J gene TRBJ2-1; 7 positions match TRBD1. Trimming cost V 5 bases and J 10 bases; bases outside gene matches: 14. CDR3 length: 15 residues. The germline V gene encodes CDR1 KGHSH and CDR2 LQKENI.

The chain uses TRBV12-3 or TRBV12-4 and TRBJ1-2, with D perhaps TRBD1 (6 bases). The CDR3 extends over 16 amino acids. With 5 bases removed from V and 0 bases from J, the gap between germline ends came to 16 bases. Here the CDR3 reads CASSAPPDRSNYGYTF. The CDR3 region has the DNA TGTGCCAGCAGTGCTCCCCCTGACAGGTCTAACTATGGCTACACCTTC.

The chain links TRBV5-1 to TRBJ2-7; a weak D match, TRBD1 (5 bases). The CDR3 has 14 amino acids. The germline CDR1 and CDR2 sequences are SGHRS and YFSETQ. Trimming left V 0 bases short and J 3 bases short, with 10 bases between. CDR3: CASSLEGVFYEQYF. CDR3 bases: TGCGCCAGCAGCTTGGAAGGGGTCTTCTACGAGCAGTACTTC.

This clonotype came up a few times. This sequence joins TRBV7-8 and TRBJ1-4; D is unclear. Trimming took 5 bases from V and 11 from J, leaving 12 bases between them. This CDR3 comprises 12 residues. Germline assignment: CDR1 SGHVS and CDR2 FQNEAQ. The CDR3 sequence is CASSDRLEKLFF. For the CDR3, the DNA is TGTGCCAGCAGCGACCGGCTCGAGAAACTGTTTTTT. Variable domain in full (rest from reference TRBV7-8 and TRBJ1-4): GAGVSQSPRYKVAKRGQDVALRCDPISGHVSLFWYQQALGQGPEFLTYFQNEAQLDKSGLPSDRFFAERPEGSVSTLKIQRTQQEDSAVYLCASSDRLEKLFFGSGTQLSVL.

This clonotype was seen more than once but under ten times. The rearrangement joins TRBV3-1 to TRBJ2-4; 7 bases match TRBD1. Per germline, CDR1 LGHDT and CDR2 YNNKEL (reference sequence). With V trimmed by 4 bases and J by 4 bases, 1 base remained unmatched. The CDR3 covers 13 residues. The CDR3 loop is CASSRGQKNIQYF. The CDR3 DNA reads TGTGCCAGCAGCCGGGGACAGAAAAACATTCAGTACTTC.

This chain connects TRBV12-3 or TRBV12-4 to TRBJ2-2, with 7 bases lining up with TRBD2. The length of the CDR3 is 16 residues. Trimming removed 5 bases from V and 5 bases from J; junction bases left unmatched: 11. In DNA form, the CDR3 reads TGTGCCAGCAGTCCTCGGACTAGAAGGTATACCGGGGAGCTGTTTTTT. Translated: CASSPRTRRYTGELFF.

This clonotype was observed a few times. The genes are TRBV12-3 or TRBV12-4 and TRBJ2-7, with 12 bases fitting TRBD1. After removal of 6 bases from V and 4 bases from J, the junction contained 7 bases not matched to a gene. The CDR3 has 15 amino acids. CDR3 DNA sequence: TGTGCCAGCAGCCCGGGACAGGGGGCGGGGTACGAGCAGTACTTC. It is translated as CASSPGQGAGYEQYF.

The V call is TRBV7-2, the J call TRBJ1-5; no reliable D call. Germline V gene sequence: CDR1 SGHTA, CDR2 FQGNSA. The V and J ends lost 0 bases and 0 bases respectively, with 6 bases between them. There are 15 residues in the CDR3. The CDR3 nucleotides read TGTGCCAGCAGCTTAGCCCCATTTAGCAATCAGCCCCAGCATTTT. Amino acids: CASSLAPFSNQPQHF.

The CDR3 nucleotides are TGTGCCAGCAGTTTGGGAACTGGGCAGTACTTC. Encoded protein: CASSLGTGQYF. The gene calls are TRBV28 and TRBJ2-7; D is uncertain. CDR1 is MDHEN and CDR2 is SYDVKM in the germline V gene. Between the trimmed V and J ends, which lost 3 bases and 9 bases, there was a span of 9 bases. This CDR3 is built from 11 residues.

This clonotype was counted between two and nine times. The chain is built from TRBV29-1 and TRBJ2-2, with 8 bases matching TRBD2. CDR3 length: 13 amino acids. Trimming removed 6 bases from V and 4 bases from J; junction bases left unmatched: 4. The germline V gene encodes CDR1 SQVTM and CDR2 ANQGSEA. Written as DNA, the CDR3 is TGCAGCGTACAGCTAGCGGGCACCGGGGAGCTGTTTTTT. Amino acid sequence: CSVQLAGTGELFF.

There are a few counts of this clonotype. The V gene is TRBV28, the J gene TRBJ1-1, with D hard to call. Trimming removed 3 bases from V and 1 base from J, with 9 bases in between. CDR1 is MDHEN and CDR2 is SYDVKM in the germline V gene. The CDR3 is made up of 14 amino acids. In DNA form, the CDR3 reads TGTGCCAGCAGTTTGACTCTGACGAACACTGAAGCTTTCTTT. As protein: CASSLTLTNTEAFF.